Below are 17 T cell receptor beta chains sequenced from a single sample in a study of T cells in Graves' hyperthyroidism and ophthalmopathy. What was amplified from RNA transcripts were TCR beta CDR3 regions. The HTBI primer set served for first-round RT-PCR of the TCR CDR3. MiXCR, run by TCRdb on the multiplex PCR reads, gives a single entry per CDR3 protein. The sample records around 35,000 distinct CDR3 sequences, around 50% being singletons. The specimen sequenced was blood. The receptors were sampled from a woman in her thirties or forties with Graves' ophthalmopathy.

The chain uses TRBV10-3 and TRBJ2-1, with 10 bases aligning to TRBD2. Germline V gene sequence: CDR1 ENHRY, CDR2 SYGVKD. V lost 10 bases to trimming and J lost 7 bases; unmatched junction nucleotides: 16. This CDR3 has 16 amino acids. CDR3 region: CASSPDLAGVGNEQFF. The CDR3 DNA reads TGTGCCAGCTCACCCGATCTAGCGGGAGTTGGTAATGAGCAGTTCTTC.

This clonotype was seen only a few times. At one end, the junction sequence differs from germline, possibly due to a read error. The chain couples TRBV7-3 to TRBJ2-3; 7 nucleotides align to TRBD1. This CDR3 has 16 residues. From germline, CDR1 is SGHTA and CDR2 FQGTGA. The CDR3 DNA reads TGTGCCAGCAGCCAACAGGGACAGCTTAGCGCAGATACGCAGTATTTC. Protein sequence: CASSQQGQLSADTQYF.

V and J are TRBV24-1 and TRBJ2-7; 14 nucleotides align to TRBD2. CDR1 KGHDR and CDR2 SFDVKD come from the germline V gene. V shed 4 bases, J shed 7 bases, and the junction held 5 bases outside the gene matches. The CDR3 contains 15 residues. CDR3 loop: CATSDPGLAGEEQYF. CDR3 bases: TGTGCCACCAGTGACCCGGGACTAGCGGGAGAAGAGCAGTACTTC.

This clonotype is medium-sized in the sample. The CDR3 coding sequence is TGTGCCAGCAGTGGCCGACAGGGGGTAGGCGATCAGCCCCAGCATTTT. It translates to CASSGRQGVGDQPQHF. This sequence joins TRBV25-1 and TRBJ1-5; 9 bases agree with TRBD1. Germline CDR1 MGHDK, CDR2 SYGVNS. The ends lost 4 bases at V and 5 bases at J; junction bases unmatched: 9. This CDR3 spans 16 amino acids. Filled out from reference TRBV25-1 and TRBJ1-5, the complete variable domain reads EADIYQTPRYLVIGTGKKITLECSQTMGHDKMYWYQQDPGMELHLIHYSYGVNSTEKGDLSSESTVSRIRTEHFPLTLESARPSHTSQYLCASSGRQGVGDQPQHFGDGTRLSIL.

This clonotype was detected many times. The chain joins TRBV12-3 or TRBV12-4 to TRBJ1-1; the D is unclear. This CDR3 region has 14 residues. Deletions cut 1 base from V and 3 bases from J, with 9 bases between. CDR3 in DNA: TGTGCCAGCAGTTTAGAGGGTATGCACACTGAAGCTTTCTTT. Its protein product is CASSLEGMHTEAFF.

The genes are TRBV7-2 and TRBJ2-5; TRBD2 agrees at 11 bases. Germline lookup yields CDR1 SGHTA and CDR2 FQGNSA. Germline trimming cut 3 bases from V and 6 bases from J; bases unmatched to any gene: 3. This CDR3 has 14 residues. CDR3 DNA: TGTGCCAGCAGCTTTAGCGGGGGGGATCAGACCCAGTACTTC. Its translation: CASSFSGGDQTQYF.

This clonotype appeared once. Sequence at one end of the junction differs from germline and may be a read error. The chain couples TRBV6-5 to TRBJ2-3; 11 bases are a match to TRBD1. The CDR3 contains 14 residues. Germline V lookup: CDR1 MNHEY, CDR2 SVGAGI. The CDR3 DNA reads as TGTGCCAACAGTCGGGACAGGGGGACAGTTACGCAGTATTTT. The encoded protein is CANSRDRGTVTQYF.

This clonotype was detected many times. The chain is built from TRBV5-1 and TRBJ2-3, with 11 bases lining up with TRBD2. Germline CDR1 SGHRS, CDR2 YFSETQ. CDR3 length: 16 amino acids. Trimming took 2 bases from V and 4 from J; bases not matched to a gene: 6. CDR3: CASSFGTSGSADTQYF. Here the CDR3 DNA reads TGCGCCAGCAGCTTCGGGACTAGCGGTTCTGCAGATACGCAGTATTTT.

In nucleotides, the CDR3 is TGCAGCGACACACCCTGGGGGACCTACGAGCAGTACTTC. Translation: CSDTPWGTYEQYF. V and J are TRBV20-1 and TRBJ2-7, with D tentatively TRBD1 or TRBD2 (5 bases each). Germline values: CDR1 DFQATT, CDR2 SNEGSKA (reference sequence). The CDR3 runs 13 residues.

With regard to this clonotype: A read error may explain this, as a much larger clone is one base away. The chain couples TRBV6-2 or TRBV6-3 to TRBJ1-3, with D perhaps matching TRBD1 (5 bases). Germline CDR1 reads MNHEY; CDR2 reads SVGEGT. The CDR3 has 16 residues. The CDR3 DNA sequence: TGTACCAGCAGTTACACCGCCGGGGGAGCAGGAAACACCATATATTTT. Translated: CTSSYTAGGAGNTIYF.

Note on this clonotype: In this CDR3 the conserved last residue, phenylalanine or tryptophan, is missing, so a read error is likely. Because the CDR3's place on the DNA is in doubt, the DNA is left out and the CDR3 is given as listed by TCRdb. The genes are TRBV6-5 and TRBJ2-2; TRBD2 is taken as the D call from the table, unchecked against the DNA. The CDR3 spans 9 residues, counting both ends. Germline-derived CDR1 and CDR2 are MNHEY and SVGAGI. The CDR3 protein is CASSYGTSG.

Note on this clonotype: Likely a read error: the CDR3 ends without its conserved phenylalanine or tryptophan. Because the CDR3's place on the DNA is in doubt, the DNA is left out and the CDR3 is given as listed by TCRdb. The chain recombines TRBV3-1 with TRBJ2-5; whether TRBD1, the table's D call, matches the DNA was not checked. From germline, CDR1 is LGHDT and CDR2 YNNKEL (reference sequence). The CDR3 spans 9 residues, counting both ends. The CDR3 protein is CASSQGAGQ.

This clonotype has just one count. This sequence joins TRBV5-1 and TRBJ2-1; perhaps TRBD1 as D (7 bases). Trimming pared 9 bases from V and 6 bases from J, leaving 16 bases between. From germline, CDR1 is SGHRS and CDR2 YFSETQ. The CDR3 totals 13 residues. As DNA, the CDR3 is TGCGCCAACAAAGGGGGCGGGATCAATGAGCAGTTCTTC. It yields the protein CANKGGGINEQFF.

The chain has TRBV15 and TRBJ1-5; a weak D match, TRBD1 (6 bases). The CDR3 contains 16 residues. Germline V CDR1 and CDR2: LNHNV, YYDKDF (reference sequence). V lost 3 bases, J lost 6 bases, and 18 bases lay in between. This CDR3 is CATSSGGGGAGQPQHF. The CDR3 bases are TGTGCCACCAGCAGTGGGGGGGGCGGCGCAGGTCAGCCCCAGCATTTT.

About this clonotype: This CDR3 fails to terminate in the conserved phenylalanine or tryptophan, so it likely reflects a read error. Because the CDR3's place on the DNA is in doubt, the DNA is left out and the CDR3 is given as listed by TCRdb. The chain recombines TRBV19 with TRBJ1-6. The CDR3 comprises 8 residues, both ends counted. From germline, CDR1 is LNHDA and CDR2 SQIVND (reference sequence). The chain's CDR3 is CASSMFGP.

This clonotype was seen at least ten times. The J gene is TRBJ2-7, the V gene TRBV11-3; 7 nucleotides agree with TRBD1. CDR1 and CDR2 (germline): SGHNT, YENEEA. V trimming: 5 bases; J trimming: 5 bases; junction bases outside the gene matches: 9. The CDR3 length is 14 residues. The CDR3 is CASSRYMDRHEQYF. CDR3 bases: TGTGCCAGCAGCCGATATATGGACAGGCACGAGCAGTACTTC.

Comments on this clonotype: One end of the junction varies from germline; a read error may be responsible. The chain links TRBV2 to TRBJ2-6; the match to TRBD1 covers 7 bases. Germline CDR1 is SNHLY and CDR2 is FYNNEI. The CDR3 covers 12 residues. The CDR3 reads CASRGQPSTEAF. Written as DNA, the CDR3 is TGTGCCAGCAGGGGACAGCCCAGCACTGAAGCTTTC.